These 9 T cell receptor beta chains came from one sample sequenced in a study of control samples from healthy donors and cancer patients. Assay: immunoSEQ multiplex PCR; the TCRdb copy retains only in-frame clones and omits some. The sample has about 140,000 clones, about 85% seen once. Material for sequencing was blood. Source of these receptors: a woman aged 25 to 39 in good health.

This clone was picked up one time. The CDR3 bases are TGCAGCGTTAGCCAGGGTGGCTCCTACAATGAGCAGTTCTTC. Its protein is CSVSQGGSYNEQFF. V gene TRBV29-1 combines with J gene TRBJ2-1, with a weak D call TRBD1 (5 bases). The V end lost 5 bases, the J end lost 0 bases, and 11 bases lay between the germline ends. Germline CDR1 and CDR2: SQVTM and ANQGSEA. The CDR3 loop spans 14 amino acids.

In this sample, this clone turned up once. This chain links TRBV27 with TRBJ2-3, with a weak D call TRBD2 (5 bases). The CDR3 has 14 residues. Germline CDR1 is MNHEY and CDR2 is SMNVEV (reference sequence). The V end was cut by 1 base, the J end by 4 bases, with 9 bases between. CDR3 nucleotide sequence: TGTGCCAGCAGTTTATACGGGAACGCAGATACGCAGTATTTT. Translated, it gives CASSLYGNADTQYF.

The chain is built from TRBV2 and TRBJ2-7, with D unresolved. The V gene's germline CDR1 is SNHLY and CDR2 FYNNEI. The CDR3 loop spans 12 amino acids. Trimming stripped 5 bases from V and 3 bases from J, with 8 bases between. The CDR3 here is CASSWEVYEQYF. CDR3 nucleotides: TGTGCCAGCAGTTGGGAAGTCTACGAGCAGTACTTC.

The rearrangement links TRBV24-1 to TRBJ2-7; D possibly corresponds to TRBD2 (6 bases). V lost 6 bases, J lost 1 base, and 9 bases lay in between. Germline lookup yields CDR1 KGHDR and CDR2 SFDVKD. The CDR3 runs 13 residues. CDR3 in amino acids: CATSSEGSYEQYF. CDR3 bases: TGTGCCACCAGTTCGGAGGGATCCTACGAGCAGTACTTC.

The genes are TRBV6-5 and TRBJ2-7; possible D gene TRBD1, 6 bases. Trimming shortened V by 9 bases and J by 1 base, and 19 bases separated the two germline ends. The CDR3 is 15 residues long. Germline CDR1 MNHEY, CDR2 SVGAGI. CDR3 residues: CASSDRNSLSYEQYF. CDR3 nucleotides: TGTGCCAGTTCCGACAGGAATTCTTTGTCCTACGAGCAGTACTTC.

The CDR3 here is CATSPGKGEPQHF. Written as DNA, the CDR3 is TGTGCCACCAGTCCCGGAAAGGGGGAGCCCCAGCATTTT. The gene calls are TRBV24-1 and TRBJ1-5; D might be TRBD1 (6 bases). The CDR3 is made up of 13 amino acids. With 6 bases removed from V and 8 bases from J, the gap between germline ends came to 13 bases. Germline V gene lookup returns CDR1 KGHDR and CDR2 SFDVKD.

This rearrangement joins TRBV12-3 or TRBV12-4 to TRBJ1-2; no definite D call. V lost 3 bases to trimming and J lost 1 base, with 6 bases between them. CDR3 length equals 13 residues. CDR3 amino acids: CASSFMDNYGYTF. In nucleotides, the CDR3 is TGTGCCAGCAGTTTCATGGATAACTATGGCTACACCTTC.

The chain carries TRBV7-2 and TRBJ2-5; 10 bases align to TRBD2. CDR3 length: 16 residues. The germline gives CDR1 SGHTA, CDR2 FQGNSA. The V and J ends lost 5 bases and 4 bases, in that order; junction bases with no gene match: 10. The CDR3 loop is CASSPGTSAFRETQYF. The CDR3 DNA sequence: TGTGCCAGCAGCCCAGGGACTAGCGCCTTTCGAGAGACCCAGTACTTC.

The chain recombines TRBV7-7 with TRBJ2-1, with D perhaps matching TRBD1 or TRBD2 (5 bases each). Trimming left V 5 bases short and J 4 bases short, with 12 bases between. Per germline, CDR1 SSHAT and CDR2 FNYEAQ (reference sequence). This CDR3 region has 14 residues. The CDR3 sequence is CASSPSGAYNEQFF. CDR3 in DNA: TGTGCCAGCAGCCCTTCCGGGGCTTACAATGAGCAGTTCTTC.